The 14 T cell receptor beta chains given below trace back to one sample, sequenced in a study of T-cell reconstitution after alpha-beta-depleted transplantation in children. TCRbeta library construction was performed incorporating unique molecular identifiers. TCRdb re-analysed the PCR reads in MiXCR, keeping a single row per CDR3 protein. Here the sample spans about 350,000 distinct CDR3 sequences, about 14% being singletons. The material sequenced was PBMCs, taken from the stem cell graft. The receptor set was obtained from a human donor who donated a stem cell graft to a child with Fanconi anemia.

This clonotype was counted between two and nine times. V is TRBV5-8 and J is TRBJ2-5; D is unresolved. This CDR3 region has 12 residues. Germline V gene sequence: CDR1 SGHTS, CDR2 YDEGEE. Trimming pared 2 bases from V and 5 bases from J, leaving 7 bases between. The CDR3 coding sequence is TGTGCCAGCAGCTTTAATAGGGAGACCCAGTACTTC. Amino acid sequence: CASSFNRETQYF.

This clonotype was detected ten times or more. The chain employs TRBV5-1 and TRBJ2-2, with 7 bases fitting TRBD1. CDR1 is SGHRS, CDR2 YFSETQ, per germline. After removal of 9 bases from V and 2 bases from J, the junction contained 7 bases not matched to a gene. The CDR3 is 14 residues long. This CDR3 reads CATKTGLNTGELFF. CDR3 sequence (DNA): TGCGCCACCAAGACAGGGCTAAACACCGGGGAGCTGTTTTTT.

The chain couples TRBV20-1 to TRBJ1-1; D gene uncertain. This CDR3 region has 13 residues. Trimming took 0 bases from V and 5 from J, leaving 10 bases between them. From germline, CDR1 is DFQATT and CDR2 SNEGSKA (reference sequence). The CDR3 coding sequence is TGCAGTGCTAGAGAGGGAGGGTCAACTGAAGCTTTCTTT. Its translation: CSAREGGSTEAFF.

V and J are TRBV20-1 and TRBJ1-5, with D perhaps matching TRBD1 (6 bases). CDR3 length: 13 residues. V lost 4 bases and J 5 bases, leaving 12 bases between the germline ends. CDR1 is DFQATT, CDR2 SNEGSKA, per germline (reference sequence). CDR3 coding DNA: TGCAGTGCTACCGGACAGCCACATCAGCCCCAGCATTTT. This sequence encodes CSATGQPHQPQHF.

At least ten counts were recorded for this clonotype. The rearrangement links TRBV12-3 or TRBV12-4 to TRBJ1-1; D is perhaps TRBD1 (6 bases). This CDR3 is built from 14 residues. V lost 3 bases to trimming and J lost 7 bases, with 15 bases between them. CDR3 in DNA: TGTGCCAGCAGTTTGGGGGGCACGGGACGTGAAGCTTTCTTT. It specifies CASSLGGTGREAFF.

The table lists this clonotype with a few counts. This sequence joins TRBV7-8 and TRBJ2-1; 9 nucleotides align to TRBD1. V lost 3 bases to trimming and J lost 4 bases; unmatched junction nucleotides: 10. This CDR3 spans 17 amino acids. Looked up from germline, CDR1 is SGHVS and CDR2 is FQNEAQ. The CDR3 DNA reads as TGTGCCAGCAGCTTTACAGGGGGCGCGTTAAGGTACAATGAGCAGTTCTTC. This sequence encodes CASSFTGGALRYNEQFF.

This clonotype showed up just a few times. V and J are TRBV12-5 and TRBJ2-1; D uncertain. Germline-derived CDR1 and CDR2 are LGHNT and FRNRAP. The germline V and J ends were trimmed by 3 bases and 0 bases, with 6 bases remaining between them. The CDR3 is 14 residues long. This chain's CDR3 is CASGFFSSYNEQFF. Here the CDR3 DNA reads TGTGCTAGTGGTTTTTTTAGCTCCTACAATGAGCAGTTCTTC.

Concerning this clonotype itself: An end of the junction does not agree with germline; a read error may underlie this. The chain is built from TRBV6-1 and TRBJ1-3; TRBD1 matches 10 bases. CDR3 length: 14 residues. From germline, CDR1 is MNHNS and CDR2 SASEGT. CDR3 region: CASGDRGPGNTIYF. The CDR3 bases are TGTGCCAGCGGTGACAGGGGGCCTGGAAACACCATATATTTT.

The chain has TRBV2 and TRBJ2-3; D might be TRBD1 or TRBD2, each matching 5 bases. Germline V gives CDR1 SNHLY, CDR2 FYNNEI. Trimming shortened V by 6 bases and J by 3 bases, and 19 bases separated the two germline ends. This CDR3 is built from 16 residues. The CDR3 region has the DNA TGTGCCAGCAGGTACGGGGCGGGCCTAACAACAGATACGCAGTATTTT. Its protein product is CASRYGAGLTTDTQYF.

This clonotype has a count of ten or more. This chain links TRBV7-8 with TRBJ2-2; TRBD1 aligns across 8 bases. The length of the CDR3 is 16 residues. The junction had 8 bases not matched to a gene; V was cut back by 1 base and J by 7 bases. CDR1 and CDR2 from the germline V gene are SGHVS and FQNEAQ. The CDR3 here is CASSLGASRGHGELFF. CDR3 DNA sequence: TGTGCCAGCAGCTTAGGGGCCAGCAGGGGGCACGGGGAGCTGTTTTTT.

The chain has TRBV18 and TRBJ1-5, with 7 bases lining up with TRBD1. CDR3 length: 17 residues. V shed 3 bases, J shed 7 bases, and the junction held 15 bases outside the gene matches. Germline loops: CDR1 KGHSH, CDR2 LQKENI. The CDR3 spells CASSPRIAGGLGQPQHF. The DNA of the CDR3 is TGTGCCAGCTCACCGCGAATTGCAGGGGGTCTCGGCCAGCCCCAGCATTTT. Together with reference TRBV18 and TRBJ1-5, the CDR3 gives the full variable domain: NAGVMQNPRHLVRRRGQEARLRCSPMKGHSHVYWYRQLPEEGLKFMVYLQKENIIDESGMPKERFSAEFPKEGPSILRIQQVVRGDSAAYFCASSPRIAGGLGQPQHFGDGTRLSIL.

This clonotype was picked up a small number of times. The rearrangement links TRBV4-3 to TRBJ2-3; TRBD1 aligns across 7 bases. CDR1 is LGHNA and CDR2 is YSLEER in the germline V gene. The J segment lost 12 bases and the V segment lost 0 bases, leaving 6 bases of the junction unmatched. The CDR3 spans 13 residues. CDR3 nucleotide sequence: TGCGCCAGCAGCCAAGAGTTAGGGGGCGGCCAGTATTTT. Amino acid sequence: CASSQELGGGQYF.

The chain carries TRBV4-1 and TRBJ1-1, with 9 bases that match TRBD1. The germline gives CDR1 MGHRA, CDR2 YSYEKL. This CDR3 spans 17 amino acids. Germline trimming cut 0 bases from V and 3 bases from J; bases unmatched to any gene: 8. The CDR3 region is CASSQDMGQGGYTEAFF. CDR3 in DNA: TGCGCCAGCAGCCAAGATATGGGACAGGGAGGTTACACTGAAGCTTTCTTT.

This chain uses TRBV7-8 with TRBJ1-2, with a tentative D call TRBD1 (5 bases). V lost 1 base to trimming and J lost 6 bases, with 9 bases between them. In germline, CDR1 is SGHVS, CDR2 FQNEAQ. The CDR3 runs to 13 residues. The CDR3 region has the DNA TGTGCCAGCAGCTTAGAACAGGAGGATGGCTACACCTTC. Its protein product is CASSLEQEDGYTF.